These 3 T cell receptor beta chains were sequenced from one sample in a study of glioma-infiltrating T cells. TCR alpha and beta CDR3 regions were amplified from RNA using iRepertoire nested multiplex PCR. Using its own MiXCR run on the multiplex PCR reads, TCRdb lists one record per CDR3 protein. The profile shows 400,000 or so distinct CDR3 sequences, roughly two fifths of them singletons. Material for sequencing was glioma tissue, nonneoplastic brain tissue, or PBMCs (not recorded which). These receptors were taken from a human donor with low-grade glioma or glioblastoma, undergoing nonglioma brain surgery, or in good health (not recorded which).

Of note for this clonotype: A read error may explain this, as a much larger clone is one base away. The CDR3 DNA sequence: TGCAGTGCTAGTGACAGCTTATTTCAGCACCAGCATTTT. Translated: CSASDSLFQHQHF. This chain joins TRBV20-1 and TRBJ1-5; TRBD1 might be the D (5 bases). Per germline, CDR1 DFQATT and CDR2 SNEGSKA (reference sequence). The CDR3 length is 13 residues.

The gene calls are TRBV10-3 and TRBJ2-1; 9 bases are shared with TRBD2. CDR3 length equals 18 residues. Germline lookup yields CDR1 ENHRY and CDR2 SYGVKD. With V trimmed by 2 bases and J by 1 base, 9 bases remained unmatched. In DNA form, the CDR3 reads TGTGCCATCAGTGAGAATTGGGCTAGCGGGAATTCCTACAATGAGCAGTTCTTC. Translation gives CAISENWASGNSYNEQFF.

This clonotype was observed a few times. V is TRBV2 and J is TRBJ1-1; 8 nucleotides line up with TRBD1. CDR3 length: 14 amino acids. Losses at the gene ends were 3 bases for V and 6 bases for J; bases not matched to a gene: 6. Germline lookup yields CDR1 SNHLY and CDR2 FYNNEI. The CDR3 bases are TGTGCCAGCAGTGATGCTAACAGGGGGGCTGAAGCTTTCTTT. It translates to CASSDANRGAEAFF.